This TCR beta chain was recovered during a study of blood T cell repertoires in COVID-19. In the study overall: T cells, B-cell-depleted T cells, or PBMCs provided the cDNA or gDNA that served as material.

Assay: immunoSEQ multiplex PCR; the TCRdb copy retains only in-frame clones and omits some. The sample has 160,000 or so clones, roughly 84% seen once. In Cohort 3, a recovered donor had either two negative PCRs, clearance, or symptom resolution. The germline V gene encodes CDR1 LGHDT and CDR2 YNNKEL (reference sequence). CDR3 size: 16 residues. Unmatched junction bases numbered 9, after V lost 5 bases and J lost 4 bases. The chain is built from TRBV3-1 (or the pseudogene TRBV3-2) and TRBJ2-1; TRBD2 agrees at 9 bases. The receptor was derived from a woman in her forties or fifties who had recovered from COVID-19. Material for sequencing was PBMCs or T cells enriched from blood (not recorded which). The CDR3: CASSSPWAGGYNEQFF. DNA of the CDR3: TGTGCCAGCAGCTCACCTTGGGCGGGAGGGTACAATGAGCAGTTCTTC.